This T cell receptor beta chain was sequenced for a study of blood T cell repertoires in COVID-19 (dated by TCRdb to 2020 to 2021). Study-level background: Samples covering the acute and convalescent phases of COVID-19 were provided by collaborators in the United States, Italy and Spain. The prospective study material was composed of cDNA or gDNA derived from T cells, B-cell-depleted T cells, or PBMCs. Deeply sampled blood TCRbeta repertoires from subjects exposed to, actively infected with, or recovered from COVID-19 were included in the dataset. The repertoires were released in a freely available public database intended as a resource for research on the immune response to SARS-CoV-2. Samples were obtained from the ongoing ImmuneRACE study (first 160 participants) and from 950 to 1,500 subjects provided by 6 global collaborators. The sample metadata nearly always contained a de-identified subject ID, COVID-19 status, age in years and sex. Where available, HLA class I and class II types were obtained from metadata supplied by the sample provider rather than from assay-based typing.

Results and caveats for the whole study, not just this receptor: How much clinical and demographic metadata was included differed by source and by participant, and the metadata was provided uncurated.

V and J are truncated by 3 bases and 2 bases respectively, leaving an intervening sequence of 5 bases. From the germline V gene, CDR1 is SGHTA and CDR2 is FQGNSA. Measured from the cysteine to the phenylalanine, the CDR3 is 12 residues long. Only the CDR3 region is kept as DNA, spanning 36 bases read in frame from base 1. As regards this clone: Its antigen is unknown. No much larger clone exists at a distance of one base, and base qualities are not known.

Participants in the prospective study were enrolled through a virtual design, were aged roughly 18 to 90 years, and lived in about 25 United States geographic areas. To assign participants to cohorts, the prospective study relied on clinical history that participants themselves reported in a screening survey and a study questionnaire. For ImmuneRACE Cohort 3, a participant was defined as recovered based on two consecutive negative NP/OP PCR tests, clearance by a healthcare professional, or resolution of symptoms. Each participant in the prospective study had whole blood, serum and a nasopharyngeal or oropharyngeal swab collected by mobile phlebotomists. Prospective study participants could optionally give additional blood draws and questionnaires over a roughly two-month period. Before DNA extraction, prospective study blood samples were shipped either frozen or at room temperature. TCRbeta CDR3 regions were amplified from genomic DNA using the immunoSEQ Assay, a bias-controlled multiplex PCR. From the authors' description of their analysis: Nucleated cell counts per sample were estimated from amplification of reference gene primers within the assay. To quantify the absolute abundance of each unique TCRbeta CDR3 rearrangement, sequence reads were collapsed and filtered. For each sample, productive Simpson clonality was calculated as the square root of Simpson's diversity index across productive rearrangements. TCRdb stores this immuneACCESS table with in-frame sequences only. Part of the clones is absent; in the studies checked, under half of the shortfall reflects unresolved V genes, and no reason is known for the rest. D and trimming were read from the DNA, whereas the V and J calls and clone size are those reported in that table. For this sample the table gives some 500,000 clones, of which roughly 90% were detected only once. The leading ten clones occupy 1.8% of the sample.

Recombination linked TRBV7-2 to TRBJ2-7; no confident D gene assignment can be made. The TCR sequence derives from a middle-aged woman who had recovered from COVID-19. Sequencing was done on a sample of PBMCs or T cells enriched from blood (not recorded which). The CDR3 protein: CASSFGPYEQYF. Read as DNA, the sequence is TGTGCCAGCAGCTTCGGTCCCTACGAGCAGTACTTC. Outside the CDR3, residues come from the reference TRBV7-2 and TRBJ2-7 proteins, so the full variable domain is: GAGVSQSPSNKVTEKGKDVELRCDPISGHTALYWYRQSLGQGLEFLIYFQGNSAPDKSGLPSDRFSAERTGGSVSTLTIQRTQQEDSAVYLCASSFGPYEQYFGPGTRLTVT.